This paragraph covers one T cell receptor (beta chain) sequence. Antigen specificity is unknown. Trimming stripped 7 bases from V and 6 bases from J, with 7 bases between. CDR1 and CDR2 (germline): SGDLS, YYNGEE. The CDR3 is 11 amino acids. This table comes from immunoSEQ multiplex PCR, and its TCRdb copy is limited to in-frame clones, with some not included. The sample contains approximately 140,000 clones, 86% of which appear only once. The source of the sample is a study of Ad26.COV2.S vaccination and SARS-CoV-2 variants. Study-wide results and caveats: After vaccination, substantial breadth of spike-specific CD8+ and CD4+ responses was reported. Vaccine recipients had higher spike-specific TCR breadth than placebo recipients.

The sequenced sample was peripheral blood, obtained after recovery from COVID-19. The genes are TRBV9 and TRBJ1-4; D unresolved. The sequence came from a human donor who had recovered from COVID-19. CDR3 sequence reads: CASDSYEKLFF. CDR3 sequence (DNA): TGTGCCAGCGATAGTTATGAAAAACTGTTTTTT.